The source of this T cell receptor beta chain is a study of blood T cell repertoires in COVID-19. The CDR3 has 14 amino acids. V dropped 5 bases and J dropped 2; count of bases not matched to a gene: 5. Germline V gene lookup returns CDR1 SEHNR and CDR2 FQNEAQ (reference sequence). Individuals drawn from approximately 22 US areas were about 18 to 95 years old. Authors' data handling: Amplification of reference gene primers provided the estimated nucleated cell counts. Sequencing used immunoSEQ multiplex PCR; TCRdb keeps in-frame clones, though not all of them. V and J calls and clone size are given by that table; D and trimming were obtained from the DNA. The sample holds around 300,000 clones, 88% seen once.

This TCR was sampled from a woman aged 30 to 39 who had recovered from COVID-19. Sequencing input: PBMCs or T cells enriched from blood (not recorded which). The chain links TRBV7-9 to TRBJ1-1; 7 positions match TRBD1. As DNA, the CDR3 is TGTGCCAGCAGCCCGGGACAGACCAACACTGAAGCTTTCTTT. The encoded protein is CASSPGQTNTEAFF.